The clone carrying this T cell receptor beta chain has only a few counts. Antigen specificity is unknown. The data belong to a study of cytomegalovirus exposure and HLA in healthy donors. The study's findings and limits: Roughly uniform depth of sequencing across donors was assumed in presence/absence analyses. By HLA locus, TCR association rates varied in a later analysis, with DRB1 showing the most and HLA-C the fewest.

From germline, CDR1 is SNHLY and CDR2 FYNNEI. V gave up 8 bases and J gave up 7 bases, with 11 bases separating them. This CDR3 has 11 amino acids. Both 60 Vbeta primers and 13 Jbeta primers went into the PCR. TCRdb keeps only in-frame clones here, not all; method: immunoSEQ multiplex PCR. Of hundreds of thousands of clones listed, around 80% are singletons. The sequenced sample consisted of PBMCs. The chain combines TRBV2 with TRBJ1-1, with D unresolved. The receptor was isolated from a man aged 40-50 years in good health and CMV-seronegative. The CDR3 protein is CASVRRDEAFF. CDR3 nucleotides: TGTGCCAGCGTCCGGAGGGATGAAGCTTTCTTT.